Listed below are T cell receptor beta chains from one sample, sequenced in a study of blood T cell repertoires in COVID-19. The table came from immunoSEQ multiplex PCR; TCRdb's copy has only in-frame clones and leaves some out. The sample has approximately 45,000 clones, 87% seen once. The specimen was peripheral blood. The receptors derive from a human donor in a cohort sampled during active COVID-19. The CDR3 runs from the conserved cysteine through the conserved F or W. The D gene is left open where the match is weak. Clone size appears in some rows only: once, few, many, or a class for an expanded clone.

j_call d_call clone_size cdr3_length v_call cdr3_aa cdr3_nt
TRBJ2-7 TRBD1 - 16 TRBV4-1 CASSHARDRGGSEQYF TGCGCCAGCAGCCATGCAAGAGACAGGGGGGGGAGCGAGCAGTACTTC
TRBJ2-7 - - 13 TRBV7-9 CASSPWTEYEQYF TGTGCCAGCAGCCCGTGGACAGAATACGAGCAGTACTTC
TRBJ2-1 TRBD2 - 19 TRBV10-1 CASRRQPPPGREGIGEQFF TGCGCCAGCAGGAGACAGCCACCCCCCGGTCGGGAGGGGATCGGTGAGCAGTTCTTC
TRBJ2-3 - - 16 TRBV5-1 CASSGSSSLGADTQYF TGCGCCAGCAGCGGGTCTTCTAGTCTCGGGGCAGATACGCAGTATTTT
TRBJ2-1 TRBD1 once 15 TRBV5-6 CASSSDRGVYNEQFF TGTGCCAGCAGCTCCGACAGGGGAGTCTACAATGAGCAGTTCTTC
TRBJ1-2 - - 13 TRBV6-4 CASRAGAGYGYTF TGTGCCAGCAGGGCAGGGGCTGGGTATGGCTACACCTTC
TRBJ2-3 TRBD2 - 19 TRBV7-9 CASSFPRLAGGPPTDTQYF TGTGCCAGCAGCTTCCCCCGACTAGCGGGAGGCCCCCCCACAGATACGCAGTATTTT
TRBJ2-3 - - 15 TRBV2 CASSDRGPSTDTQYF TGTGCCAGCAGTGACAGGGGCCCTAGCACAGATACGCAGTATTTT
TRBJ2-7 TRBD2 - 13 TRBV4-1 CASSQLAGGEQYF TGCGCCAGCAGCCAGCTAGCGGGAGGCGAGCAGTACTTC
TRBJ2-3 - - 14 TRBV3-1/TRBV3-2 CASSPGFNQDTQYF TGTGCCAGCAGTCCAGGATTTAATCAAGATACGCAGTATTTT
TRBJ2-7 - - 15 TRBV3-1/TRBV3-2 CASSPGRRGTYEQYF TGTGCCAGCAGCCCGGGTCGTCGCGGAACCTACGAGCAGTACTTC
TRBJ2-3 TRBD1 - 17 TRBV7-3 CASSLMPGDRGKDTQYF TGTGCCAGCAGCTTAATGCCTGGGGACAGGGGTAAGGATACGCAGTATTTT
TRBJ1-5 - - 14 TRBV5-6 CASSSLTGSQPQHF TGTGCCAGCAGCTCTCTAACAGGGAGTCAGCCCCAGCATTTT
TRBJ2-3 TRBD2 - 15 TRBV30 CAWSGLAGSADTQYF TGTGCCTGGAGTGGACTAGCGGGAAGCGCAGATACGCAGTATTTT
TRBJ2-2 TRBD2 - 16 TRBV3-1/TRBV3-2 CASSPRAGGGTGELFF TGTGCCAGCAGTCCCAGGGCGGGAGGAGGCACCGGGGAGCTGTTTTTT
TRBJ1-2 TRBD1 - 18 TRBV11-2 CASSLKGDRGRGIYGYTF TGTGCCAGCAGCCTAAAGGGGGACAGGGGGCGAGGCATCTATGGCTACACCTTC
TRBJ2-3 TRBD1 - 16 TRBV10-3 CAISGDRGRSTDTQYF TGTGCCATCAGTGGCGACAGGGGAAGGAGCACAGATACGCAGTATTTT
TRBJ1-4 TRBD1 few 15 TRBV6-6 CASRADRGRTWKLFF TGTGCCAGCAGAGCCGACAGGGGGCGTACATGGAAACTGTTTTTT
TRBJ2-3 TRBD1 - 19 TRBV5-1 CASSQIGQGVRLAPDTQYF TGCGCCAGCAGCCAGATCGGACAGGGGGTACGACTAGCCCCAGATACGCAGTATTTT
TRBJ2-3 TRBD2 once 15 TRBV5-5 CASSFSGTVTDTQYF TGTGCCAGCAGCTTTAGCGGGACGGTCACAGATACGCAGTATTTT
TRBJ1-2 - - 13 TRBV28 CASLGRDTYGYTF TGTGCCAGCTTGGGACGGGACACCTATGGCTACACCTTC
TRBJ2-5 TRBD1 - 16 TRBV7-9 CASSFGQGIPQETQYF TGTGCCAGCAGCTTCGGACAGGGGATTCCCCAAGAGACCCAGTACTTC
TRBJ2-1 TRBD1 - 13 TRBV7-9 CASSPGQADEQFF TGTGCCAGCAGCCCGGGACAGGCTGATGAGCAGTTCTTC
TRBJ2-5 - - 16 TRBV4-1 CASSQDSGGNTETQYF TGCGCCAGCAGCCAAGATTCGGGCGGGAACACGGAGACCCAGTACTTC
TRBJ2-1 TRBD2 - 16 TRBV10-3 CAIGGLAGVSFDEQFF TGTGCCATCGGGGGGCTAGCGGGAGTGTCATTCGATGAGCAGTTCTTC
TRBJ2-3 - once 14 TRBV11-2 CASSWAAGTDTQYF TGTGCCAGCAGCTGGGCCGCCGGCACAGATACGCAGTATTTT
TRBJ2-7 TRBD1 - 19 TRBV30 CAWSEPGQGLKGLTYEQYF TGTGCCTGGAGTGAACCGGGACAGGGGTTAAAGGGATTGACCTACGAGCAGTACTTC
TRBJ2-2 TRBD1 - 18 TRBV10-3 CAISANLMGQTNTGELFF TGTGCCATCAGCGCGAATCTCATGGGACAGACAAACACCGGGGAGCTGTTTTTT
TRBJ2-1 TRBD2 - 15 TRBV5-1 CASSYTSGLYNEQFF TGCGCCAGCAGCTACACTAGCGGGCTGTACAATGAGCAGTTCTTC
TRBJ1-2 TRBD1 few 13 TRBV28 CASSPSTGGGYTF TGTGCCAGCAGTCCATCGACAGGGGGAGGCTACACCTTC
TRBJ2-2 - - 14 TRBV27 CASSLGRPTGELFF TGTGCCAGCAGTTTGGGCAGGCCAACCGGGGAGCTGTTTTTT
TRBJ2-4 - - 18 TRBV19 CASSKGWRDRLAKNIQYF TGTGCCAGTAGTAAAGGGTGGCGGGACCGACTAGCCAAAAACATTCAGTACTTC
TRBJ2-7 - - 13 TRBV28 CASSFYGGNEQYF TGTGCCAGCAGTTTCTATGGAGGGAACGAGCAGTACTTC
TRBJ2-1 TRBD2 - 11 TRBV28 CASRGGDEQFF TGTGCCAGCAGGGGGGGGGATGAGCAGTTCTTC
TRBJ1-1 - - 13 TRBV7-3 CASSIDSDTEAFF TGTGCCAGCAGCATCGACAGTGACACTGAAGCTTTCTTT
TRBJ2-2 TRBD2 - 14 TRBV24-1 CATTAGGYTGELFF TGTGCCACCACCGCGGGAGGCTATACCGGGGAGCTGTTTTTT
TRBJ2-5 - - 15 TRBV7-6 CASSLLPGVQETQYF TGTGCCAGCAGCTTATTACCAGGGGTCCAAGAGACCCAGTACTTC
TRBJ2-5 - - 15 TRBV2 CASSYGQLLQETQYF TGTGCCAGCAGTTATGGACAGTTACTCCAAGAGACCCAGTACTTC
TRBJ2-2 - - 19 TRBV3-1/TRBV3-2 CASSQVSPPGDINTGELFF TGTGCCAGCAGCCAAGTCTCCCCGCCCGGGGACATCAACACCGGGGAGCTGTTTTTT
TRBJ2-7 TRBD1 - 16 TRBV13 CASSSPNGQGRYEQYF TGTGCCAGCAGCTCCCCAAACGGACAGGGACGCTACGAGCAGTACTTC
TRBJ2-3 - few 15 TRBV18 CASSMEAGPYGTQYF TGTGCCAGCTCAATGGAGGCGGGGCCGTATGGTACGCAGTATTTT
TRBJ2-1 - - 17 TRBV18 CASSVIALRSSYNEQFF TGTGCCAGCTCGGTCATAGCCCTAAGGAGCTCCTACAATGAGCAGTTCTTC
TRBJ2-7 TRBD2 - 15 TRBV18 CASSPGTSGTYEQYF TGTGCCAGCTCACCTGGGACTAGCGGGACCTACGAGCAGTACTTC
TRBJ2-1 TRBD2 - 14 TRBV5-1 CASKRGLAGNEQFF TGCGCCAGCAAAAGGGGACTAGCGGGCAATGAGCAGTTCTTC
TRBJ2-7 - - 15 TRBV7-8 CASSLVRVLGAGQYF TGTGCCAGCAGCTTAGTGCGGGTCTTGGGCGCGGGGCAGTACTTC
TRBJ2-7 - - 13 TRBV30 CAWSGGSVHEQYF TGTGCCTGGAGCGGAGGGAGTGTCCACGAGCAGTACTTC
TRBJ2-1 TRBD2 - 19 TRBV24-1 CATPSPRGSDTLSYNEQFF TGTGCCACTCCTTCACCACGCGGGAGTGACACATTATCCTACAATGAGCAGTTCTTC
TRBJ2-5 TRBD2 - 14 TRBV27 CASSFAGEEETQYF TGTGCCAGCAGTTTTGCGGGGGAGGAGGAGACCCAGTACTTC
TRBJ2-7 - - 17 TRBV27 CASSIRRTGDSFYEQYF TGTGCCAGCAGTATCCGCCGTACCGGGGATAGTTTCTACGAGCAGTACTTC